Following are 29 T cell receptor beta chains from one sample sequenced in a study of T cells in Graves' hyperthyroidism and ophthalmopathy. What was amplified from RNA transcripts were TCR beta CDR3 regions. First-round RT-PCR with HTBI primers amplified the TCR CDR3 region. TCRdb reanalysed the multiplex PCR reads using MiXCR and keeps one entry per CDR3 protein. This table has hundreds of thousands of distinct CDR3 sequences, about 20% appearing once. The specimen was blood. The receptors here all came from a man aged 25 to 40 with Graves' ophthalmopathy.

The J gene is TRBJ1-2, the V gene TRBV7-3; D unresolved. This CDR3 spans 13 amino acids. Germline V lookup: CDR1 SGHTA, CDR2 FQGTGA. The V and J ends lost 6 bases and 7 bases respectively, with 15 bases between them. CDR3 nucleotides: TGTGCCAGCAGTTTTGGGCATGGGAGTGGCTACACCTTC. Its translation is CASSFGHGSGYTF.

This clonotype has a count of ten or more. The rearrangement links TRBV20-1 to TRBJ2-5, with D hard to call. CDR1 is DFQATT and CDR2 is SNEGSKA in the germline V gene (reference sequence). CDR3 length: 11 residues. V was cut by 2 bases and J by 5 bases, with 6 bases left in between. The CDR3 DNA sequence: TGCAGTGCTAGAAAAGAGGAGACCCAGTACTTC. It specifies CSARKEETQYF.

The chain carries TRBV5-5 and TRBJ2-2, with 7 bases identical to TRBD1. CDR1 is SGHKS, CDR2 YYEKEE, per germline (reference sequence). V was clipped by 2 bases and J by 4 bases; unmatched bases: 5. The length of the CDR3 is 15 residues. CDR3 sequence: CASSFRQGVTGELFF. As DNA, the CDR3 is TGTGCCAGCAGCTTCCGGCAGGGGGTCACCGGGGAGCTGTTTTTT.

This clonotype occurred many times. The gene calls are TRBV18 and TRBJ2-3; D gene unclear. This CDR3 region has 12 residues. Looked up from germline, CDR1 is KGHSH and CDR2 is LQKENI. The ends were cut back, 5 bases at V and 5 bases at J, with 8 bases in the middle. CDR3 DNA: TGTGCCAGCTCAACCTCGATAGATACGCAGTATTTT. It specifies CASSTSIDTQYF. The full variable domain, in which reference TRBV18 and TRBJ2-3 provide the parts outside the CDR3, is NAGVMQNPRHLVRRRGQEARLRCSPMKGHSHVYWYRQLPEEGLKFMVYLQKENIIDESGMPKERFSAEFPKEGPSILRIQQVVRGDSAAYFCASSTSIDTQYFGPGTRLTVL.

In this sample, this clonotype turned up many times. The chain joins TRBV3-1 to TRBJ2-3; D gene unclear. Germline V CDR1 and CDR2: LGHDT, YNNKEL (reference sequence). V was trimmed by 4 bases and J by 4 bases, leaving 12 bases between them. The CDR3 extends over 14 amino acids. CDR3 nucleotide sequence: TGTGCCAGCAGCCTCCAGGACCCCCCAGATACGCAGTATTTT. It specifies CASSLQDPPDTQYF.

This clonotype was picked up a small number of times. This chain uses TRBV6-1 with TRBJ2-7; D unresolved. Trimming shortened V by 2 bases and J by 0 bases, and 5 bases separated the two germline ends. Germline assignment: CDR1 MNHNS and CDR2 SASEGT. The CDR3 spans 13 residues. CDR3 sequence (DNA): TGTGCCAGCAGTGAAAGGGACTCCTACGAGCAGTACTTC. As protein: CASSERDSYEQYF.

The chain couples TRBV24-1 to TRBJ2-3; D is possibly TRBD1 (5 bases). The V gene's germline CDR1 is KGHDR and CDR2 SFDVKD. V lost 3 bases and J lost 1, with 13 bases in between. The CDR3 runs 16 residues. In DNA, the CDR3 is TGTGCCACCAGTGATCAAACAGGAGCCGGCACAGATACGCAGTATTTT. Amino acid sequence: CATSDQTGAGTDTQYF.

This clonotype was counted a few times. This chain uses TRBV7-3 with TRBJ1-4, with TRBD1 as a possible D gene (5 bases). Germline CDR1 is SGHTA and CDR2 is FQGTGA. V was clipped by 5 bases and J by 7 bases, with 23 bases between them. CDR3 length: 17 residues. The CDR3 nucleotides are TGTGCCAGCAGCCCACTCGTGGTGGGGGTAGAGGTTGAAAAACTGTTTTTT. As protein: CASSPLVVGVEVEKLFF.

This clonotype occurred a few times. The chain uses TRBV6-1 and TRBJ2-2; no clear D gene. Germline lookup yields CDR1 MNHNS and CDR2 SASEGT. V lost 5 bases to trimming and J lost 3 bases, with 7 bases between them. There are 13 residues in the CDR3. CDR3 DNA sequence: TGTGCCAGCAGTAAGAGCTACACCGGGGAGCTGTTTTTT. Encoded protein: CASSKSYTGELFF.

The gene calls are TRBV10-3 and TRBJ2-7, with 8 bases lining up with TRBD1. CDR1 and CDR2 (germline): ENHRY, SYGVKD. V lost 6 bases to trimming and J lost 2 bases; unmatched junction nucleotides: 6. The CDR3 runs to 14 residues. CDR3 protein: CAISIDRGAYEQYF. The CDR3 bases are TGTGCCATCAGCATAGACAGGGGTGCCTACGAGCAGTACTTC.

CDR3 sequence: CASSDFVAGGQETQYF. The DNA for the CDR3 is TGTGCCAGCAGTGATTTCGTAGCGGGGGGGCAGGAGACCCAGTACTTC. The chain combines TRBV2 with TRBJ2-5; TRBD2 agrees at 11 bases. The junction had 8 bases not matched to a gene; V was cut back by 3 bases and J by 5 bases. Germline V lookup: CDR1 SNHLY, CDR2 FYNNEI. This CDR3 is 16 amino acids long.

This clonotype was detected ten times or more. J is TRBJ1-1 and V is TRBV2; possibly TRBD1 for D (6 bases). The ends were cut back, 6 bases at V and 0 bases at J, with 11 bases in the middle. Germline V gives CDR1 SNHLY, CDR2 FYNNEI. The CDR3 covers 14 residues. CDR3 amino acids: CASRLRGMNTEAFF. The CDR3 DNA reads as TGTGCCAGCAGACTCAGGGGAATGAACACTGAAGCTTTCTTT.

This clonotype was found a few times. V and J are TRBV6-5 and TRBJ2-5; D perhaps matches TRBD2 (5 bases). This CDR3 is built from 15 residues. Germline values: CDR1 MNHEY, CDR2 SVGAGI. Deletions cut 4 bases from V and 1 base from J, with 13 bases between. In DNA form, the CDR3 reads TGTGCCAGCAGTTTTTCCCCGGGATCCCAAGAGACCCAGTACTTC. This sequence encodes CASSFSPGSQETQYF.

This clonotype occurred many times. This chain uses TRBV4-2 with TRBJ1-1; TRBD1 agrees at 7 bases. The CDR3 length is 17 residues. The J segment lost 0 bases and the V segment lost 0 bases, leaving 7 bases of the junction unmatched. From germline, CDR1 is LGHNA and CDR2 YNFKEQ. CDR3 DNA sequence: TGTGCCAGCAGCCAAGACCCCAGGACAGGACTGAACACTGAAGCTTTCTTT. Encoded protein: CASSQDPRTGLNTEAFF.

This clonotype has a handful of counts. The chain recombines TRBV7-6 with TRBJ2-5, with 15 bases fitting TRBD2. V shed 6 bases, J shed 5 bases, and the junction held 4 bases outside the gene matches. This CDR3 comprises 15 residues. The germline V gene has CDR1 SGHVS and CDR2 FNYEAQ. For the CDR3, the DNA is TGTGCCAGCAGGGGACTAGCGGGAGGTGTGGAGACCCAGTACTTC. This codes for CASRGLAGGVETQYF.

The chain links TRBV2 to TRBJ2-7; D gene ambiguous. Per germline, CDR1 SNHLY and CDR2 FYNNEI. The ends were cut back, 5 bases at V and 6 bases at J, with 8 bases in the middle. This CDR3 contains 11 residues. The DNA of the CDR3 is TGTGCCAGCAGTCAATATCCCGAGCAGTACTTC. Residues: CASSQYPEQYF. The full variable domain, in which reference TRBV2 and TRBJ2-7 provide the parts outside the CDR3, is EPEVTQTPSHQVTQMGQEVILRCVPISNHLYFYWYRQILGQKVEFLVSFYNNEISEKSEIFDDQFSVERPDGSNFTLKIRSTKLEDSAMYFCASSQYPEQYFGPGTRLTVT.

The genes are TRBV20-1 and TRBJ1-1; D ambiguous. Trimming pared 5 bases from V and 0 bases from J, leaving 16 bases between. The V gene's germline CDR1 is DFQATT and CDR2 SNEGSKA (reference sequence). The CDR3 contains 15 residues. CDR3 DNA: TGCAGTGCTCCCCCTCCTACCAATCTGAACACTGAAGCTTTCTTT. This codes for CSAPPPTNLNTEAFF.

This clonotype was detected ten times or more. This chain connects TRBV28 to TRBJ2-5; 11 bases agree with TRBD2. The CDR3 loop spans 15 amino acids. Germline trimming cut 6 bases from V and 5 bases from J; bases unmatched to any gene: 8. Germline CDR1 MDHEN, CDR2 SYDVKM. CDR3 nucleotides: TGTGCCAGCAGCGAGCAACTAGCGGGAGTGGAGACCCAGTACTTC. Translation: CASSEQLAGVETQYF.

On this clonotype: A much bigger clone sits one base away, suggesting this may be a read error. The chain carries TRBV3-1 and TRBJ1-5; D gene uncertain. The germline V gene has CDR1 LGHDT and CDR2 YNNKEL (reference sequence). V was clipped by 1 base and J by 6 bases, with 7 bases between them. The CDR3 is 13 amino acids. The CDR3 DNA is TGTGCCAGCAGCCAAGGTCAGGCTCAGCCCCAGCATTTT. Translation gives CASSQGQAQPQHF.

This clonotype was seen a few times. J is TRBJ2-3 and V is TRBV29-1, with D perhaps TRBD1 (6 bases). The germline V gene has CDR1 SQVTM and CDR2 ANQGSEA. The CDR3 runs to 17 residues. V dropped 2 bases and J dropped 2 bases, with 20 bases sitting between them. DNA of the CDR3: TGCAGCGTTGAACCAACATCGAGGGGACACCCCACAGATACGCAGTATTTT. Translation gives CSVEPTSRGHPTDTQYF.

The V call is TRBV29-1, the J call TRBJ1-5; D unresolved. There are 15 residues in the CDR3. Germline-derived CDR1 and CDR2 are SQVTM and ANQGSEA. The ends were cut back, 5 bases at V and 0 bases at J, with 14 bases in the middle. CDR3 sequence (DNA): TGCAGCGTTTCGATCCAGGTGCCTAGCAATCAGCCCCAGCATTTT. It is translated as CSVSIQVPSNQPQHF.

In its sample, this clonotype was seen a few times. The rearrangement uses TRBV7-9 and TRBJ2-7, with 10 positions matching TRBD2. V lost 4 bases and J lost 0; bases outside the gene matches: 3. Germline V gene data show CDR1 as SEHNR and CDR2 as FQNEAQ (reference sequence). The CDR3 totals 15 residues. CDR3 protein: CASSSASGSSYEQYF. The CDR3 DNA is TGTGCCAGCAGCTCGGCTAGCGGGAGCTCCTACGAGCAGTACTTC.

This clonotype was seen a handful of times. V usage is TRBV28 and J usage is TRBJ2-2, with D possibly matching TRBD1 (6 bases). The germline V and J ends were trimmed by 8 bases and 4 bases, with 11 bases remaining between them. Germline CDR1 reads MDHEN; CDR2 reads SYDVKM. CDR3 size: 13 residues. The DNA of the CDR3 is TGTGCCAGCGATCAGGGGAGCACCGGGGAGCTGTTTTTT. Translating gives CASDQGSTGELFF.

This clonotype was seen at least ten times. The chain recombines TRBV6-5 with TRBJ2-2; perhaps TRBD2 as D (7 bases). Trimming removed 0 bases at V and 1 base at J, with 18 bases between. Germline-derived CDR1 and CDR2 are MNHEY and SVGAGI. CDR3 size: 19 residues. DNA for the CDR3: TGTGCCAGCAGTTACTCCATCGCGGCGGGGGCGCAGAACACCGGGGAGCTGTTTTTT. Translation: CASSYSIAAGAQNTGELFF.

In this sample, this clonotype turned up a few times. The CDR3: CASSLADGYTF. Here the CDR3 DNA reads TGTGCCAGCAGTTTAGCGGATGGCTACACCTTC. J is TRBJ1-2 and V is TRBV28; D is undetermined. CDR3 length: 11 residues. CDR1 MDHEN and CDR2 SYDVKM come from the germline V gene. V lost 2 bases, J lost 6 bases, and 4 bases lay in between.

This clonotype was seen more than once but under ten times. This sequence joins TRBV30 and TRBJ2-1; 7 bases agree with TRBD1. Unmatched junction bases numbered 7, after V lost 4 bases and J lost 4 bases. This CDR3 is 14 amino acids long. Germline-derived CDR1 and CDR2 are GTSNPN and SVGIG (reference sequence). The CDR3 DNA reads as TGTGCCTGGAACCCGGGACAGAAGTACAATGAGCAGTTCTTC. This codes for CAWNPGQKYNEQFF.

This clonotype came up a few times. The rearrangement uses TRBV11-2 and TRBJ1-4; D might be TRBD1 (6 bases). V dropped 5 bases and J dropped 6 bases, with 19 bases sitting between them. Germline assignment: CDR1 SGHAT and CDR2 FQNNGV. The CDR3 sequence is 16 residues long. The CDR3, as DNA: TGTGCCAGCAGCAAACGGCTGGACAGCTTGGATGAAAAACTGTTTTTT. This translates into CASSKRLDSLDEKLFF. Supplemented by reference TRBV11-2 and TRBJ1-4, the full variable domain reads EAGVAQSPRYKIIEKRQSVAFWCNPISGHATLYWYQQILGQGPKLLIQFQNNGVVDDSQLPKDRFSAERLKGVDSTLKIQPAKLEDSAVYLCASSKRLDSLDEKLFFGSGTQLSVL.

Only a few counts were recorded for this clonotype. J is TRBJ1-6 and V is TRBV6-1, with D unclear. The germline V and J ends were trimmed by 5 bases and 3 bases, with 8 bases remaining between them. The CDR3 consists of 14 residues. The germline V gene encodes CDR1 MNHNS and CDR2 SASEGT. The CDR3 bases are TGTGCCAGCAGTATAGACGGCTATAATTCACCCCTCCACTTT. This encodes CASSIDGYNSPLHF.

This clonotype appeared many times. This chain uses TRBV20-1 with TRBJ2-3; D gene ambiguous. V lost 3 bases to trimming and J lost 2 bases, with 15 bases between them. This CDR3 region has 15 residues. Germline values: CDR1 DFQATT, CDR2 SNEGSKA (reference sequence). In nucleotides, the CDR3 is TGCAGTGCTAGCTACGACGCGCGTTCCACAGATACGCAGTATTTT. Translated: CSASYDARSTDTQYF.